This T cell receptor beta chain was profiled in a study of T cell responses to AZD1222 COVID-19 vaccine. Broader study findings: It should be noted that donors were predominantly white British and more often female, and clonal diversity was possibly underestimated. CD4 TCRs covered the whole spike, strongest at regions 160-218 and 743-854. No repertoire was sampled before or during the peak T cell response, only after it.

Method: immunoSEQ multiplex PCR; TCRdb's copy keeps in-frame clones and lacks some. Of 95,000 to 150,000 clones listed, about 89% are singletons. This CDR3 has 13 residues. Germline assignment: CDR1 LGHNA and CDR2 YNFKEQ. Trimming stripped 2 bases from V and 3 bases from J, with 8 bases between. About this clone itself: Its specificity is not known.

The chain carries TRBV4-2 and TRBJ2-7, with D hard to call. Sequencing used peripheral blood, obtained on day 0 of MenACWY control vaccination. The sequence was collected from an adult in good health. This CDR3 is CASSQRVNYEQYF. Written as DNA, the CDR3 is TGTGCCAGCAGCCAAAGGGTGAACTACGAGCAGTACTTC.